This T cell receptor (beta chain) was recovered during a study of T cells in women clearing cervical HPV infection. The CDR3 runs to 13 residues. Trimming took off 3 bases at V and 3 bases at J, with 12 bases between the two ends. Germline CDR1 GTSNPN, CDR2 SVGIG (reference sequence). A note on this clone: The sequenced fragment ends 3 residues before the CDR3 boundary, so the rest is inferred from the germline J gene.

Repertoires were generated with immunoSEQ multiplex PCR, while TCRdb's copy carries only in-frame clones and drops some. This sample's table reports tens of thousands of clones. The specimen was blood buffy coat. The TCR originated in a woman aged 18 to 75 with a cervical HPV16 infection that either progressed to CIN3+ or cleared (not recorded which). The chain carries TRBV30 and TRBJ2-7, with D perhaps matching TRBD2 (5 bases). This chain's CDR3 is CAWRRPGLYEQYF. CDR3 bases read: TGTGCCTGGAGAAGACCCGGACTCTACGAG.